The TCR beta chain under discussion was sequenced for a study of T cells in Graves' hyperthyroidism and ophthalmopathy. Overall study findings and caveats: Expanded thyroid clonotypes (above 0.001) were mostly also found in blood.

Amplified TCR beta CDR3 regions came from RNA transcripts. The TCR CDR3 first-round RT-PCR relied on the HTBI primer set. TCRdb redid the calling of the multiplex PCR reads with MiXCR, one entry per CDR3 protein. The sample consists of some 300,000 distinct CDR3 sequences, about an eighth of them appearing once. This clonotype was picked up many times. As yet, its antigen is unknown. This CDR3 is built from 16 residues. After removal of 7 bases from V and 2 bases from J, the junction contained 9 bases not matched to a gene. The chain is built from TRBV12-3 or TRBV12-4 and TRBJ2-3; 10 nucleotides align to TRBD2. Specimen: blood. The TCR was taken from a woman aged 40-49 years with Graves' hyperthyroidism. CDR3 nucleotides: TGTGCCAGCATCGCTGGACTAGCGGACTACACAGATACGCAGTATTTT. Encoded protein: CASIAGLADYTDTQYF.